The clone carrying this T cell receptor (beta chain) was detected a few times. No antigen is known for it. This CDR3 spans 14 amino acids. The ends were cut back, 4 bases at V and 5 bases at J, with 14 bases in the middle. Per the germline V gene, CDR1 is LGHDT and CDR2 is YNNKEL (reference sequence). Incorporated into the TCR beta cDNA libraries were unique molecular identifiers, which served to reduce PCR and sequencing biases. TCRdb re-derived calls from the PCR reads in MiXCR, one entry per CDR3 protein. The table shows roughly 700,000 distinct CDR3 sequences, with 25% to 30% occurring only once. The entry originates in a study of post-analysis software for immune sequencing data. Findings and caveats of the study: Roughly five TRBV segments, including TRBV5-6, TRBV5-1 and TRBV20-1, were more frequent in patients than controls. A significant reduction in normalized Chao1 diversity was observed in multiple sclerosis patients versus controls.

The sequence came from a girl under 18 with multiple sclerosis. The J gene is TRBJ1-2, the V gene TRBV3-1; perhaps TRBD1 as D (6 bases). Sequenced input: blood. For the CDR3, the DNA is TGTGCCAGCAGCCGGTCGACAGGCCCATATGGCTACACCTTC. This codes for CASSRSTGPYGYTF.